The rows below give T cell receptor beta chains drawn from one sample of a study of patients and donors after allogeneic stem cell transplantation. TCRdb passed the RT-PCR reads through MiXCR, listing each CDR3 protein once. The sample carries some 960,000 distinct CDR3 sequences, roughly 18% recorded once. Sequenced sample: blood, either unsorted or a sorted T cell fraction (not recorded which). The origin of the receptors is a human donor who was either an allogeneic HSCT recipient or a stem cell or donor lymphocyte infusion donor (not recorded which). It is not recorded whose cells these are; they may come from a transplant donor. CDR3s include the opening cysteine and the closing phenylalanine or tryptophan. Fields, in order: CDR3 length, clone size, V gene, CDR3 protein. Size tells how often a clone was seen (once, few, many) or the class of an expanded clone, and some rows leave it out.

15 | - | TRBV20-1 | CSARDSGELSYEQYF
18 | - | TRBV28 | CASSFQGGISSSTDTQYF
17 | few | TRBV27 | CASSFRGPPSSTDTQYF
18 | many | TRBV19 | CASSAVQGGLVMNTEAFF
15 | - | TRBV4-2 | CASSQERTNQETQYF
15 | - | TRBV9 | CASSVGRGTQETQYF
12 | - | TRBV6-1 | CASSGGGVGYTF
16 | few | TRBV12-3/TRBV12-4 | CASSSSARGREDEQFF
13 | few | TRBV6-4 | CASSARGEDEQFF
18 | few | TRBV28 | CASSFPSQGGPTNYGYTF
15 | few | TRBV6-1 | CASTTQFSGANVLTF
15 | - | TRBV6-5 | CASSYSTGGEGEQYF
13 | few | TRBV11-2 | CASSLHTTYEQYF
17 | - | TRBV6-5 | CASSYQWVSSGANVLTF
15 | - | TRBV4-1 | CASSMRDISNEKLFF
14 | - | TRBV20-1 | CSAIIQIINSPLHF
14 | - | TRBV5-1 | CASSLGLKSNEQFF
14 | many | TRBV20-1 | CSARDYRTNYGYTF
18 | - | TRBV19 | CASTPSASGRAAGETQYF
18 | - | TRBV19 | CASRSRDRGLFNSYEQYF
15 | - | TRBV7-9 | CASSSSGQINYGYTF
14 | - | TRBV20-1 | CSANSWGSYNEQFF
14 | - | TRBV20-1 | CSARIHHITDTQYF
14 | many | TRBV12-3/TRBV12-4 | CASSGEPVFAEAFF
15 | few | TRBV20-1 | CSAMWTALNTGELFF